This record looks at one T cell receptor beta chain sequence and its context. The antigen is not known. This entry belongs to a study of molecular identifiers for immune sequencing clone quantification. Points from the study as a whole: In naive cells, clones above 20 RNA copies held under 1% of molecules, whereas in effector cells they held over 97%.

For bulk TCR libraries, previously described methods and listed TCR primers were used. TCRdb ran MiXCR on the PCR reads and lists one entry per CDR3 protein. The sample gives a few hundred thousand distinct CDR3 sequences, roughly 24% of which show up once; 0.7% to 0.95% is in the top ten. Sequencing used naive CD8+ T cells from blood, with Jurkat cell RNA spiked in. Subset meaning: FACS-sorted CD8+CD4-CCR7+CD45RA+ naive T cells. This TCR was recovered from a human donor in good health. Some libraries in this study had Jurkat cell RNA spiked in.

CDR3 in DNA: TGTGCCAGCAGCGTAGCAGGGGCCGGCACTGAAGCTTTCTTT. It yields the protein CASSVAGAGTEAFF. The rearrangement links TRBV9 to TRBJ1-1; TRBD1 is a possible D gene (6 bases). Trimming stripped 0 bases from V and 4 bases from J, with 10 bases between. CDR1 SGDLS and CDR2 YYNGEE come from the germline V gene. This CDR3 has 14 amino acids.